This T cell receptor (beta chain) was recorded in a study of Tregs in tolerant kidney transplant recipients. For the study at large: Mixed chimerism was transient after nonmyeloablative marrow transplants from related graft donors. Study-level results: Few patients were studied, so findings need validation in larger groups.

A word on this clone: What it recognizes is unknown.

TCRdb's copy holds only in-frame clones and misses some; the assay was immunoSEQ multiplex PCR. The table records about 83,000 clones, less than 98% of them present only once. Germline V lookup: CDR1 KGHSY, CDR2 FQNENV. The CDR3 contains 12 residues. The V and J ends lost 6 bases and 3 bases respectively, with 9 bases between them. This sequence joins TRBV16 and TRBJ2-7; D perhaps matches TRBD1 (5 bases). This sequence was found in a human donor who received a combined kidney and bone marrow transplant. This specimen consisted of CD4+ T cells from blood, obtained before the transplant. The chain's CDR3 is CASSRTSYEQYF. The CDR3 DNA is TGTGCCAGCAGTCGGACAAGCTACGAGCAGTACTTC.